Listed below are T cell receptor beta chains from one sample, sequenced in a study of T-cell reconstitution after alpha-beta-depleted transplantation in children. Via MiXCR, TCRdb re-called the PCR reads, giving one row per CDR3 protein. This sample has 200,000 to 250,000 distinct CDR3 sequences, with under 13% found just once. The sequenced sample was PBMCs, obtained before TCRalphabeta/CD19-depleted stem cell transplant. The origin of the receptors is a child less than two years old with acute myeloid leukemia, due to receive a stem cell transplant. The CDR3 runs from the conserved cysteine through the conserved F or W. The D gene is left open where the match is weak. The size field is filled for only some rows; it gives once, few, many or a size class.

abundance,j_gene,v_gene,d_gene,CDR3aa,CDR3nt
many,TRBJ2-2,TRBV5-1,NA,CASSFPNTGELFF,TGCGCCAGCAGCTTTCCCAACACCGGGGAGCTGTTTTTT
many,TRBJ1-2,TRBV5-1,NA,CASGGNYGYTF,TGCGCCAGCGGCGGCAACTATGGCTACACCTTC
few,TRBJ2-2,TRBV12-3/TRBV12-4,TRBD2,CASSSGGAPFANTGELFF,TGTGCCAGCAGTTCGGGGGGGGCCCCCTTTGCGAACACCGGGGAGCTGTTTTTT
many,TRBJ2-7,TRBV20-1,NA,CSAATRGQSYEQYF,TGCAGTGCGGCAACTAGAGGACAGTCCTACGAGCAGTACTTC
many,TRBJ2-1,TRBV20-1,TRBD2,CSARLAGLSYNEQFF,TGCAGTGCCCGACTAGCGGGACTGTCCTACAATGAGCAGTTCTTC
many,TRBJ2-7,TRBV5-1,TRBD1,CASSAGQGGEQYF,TGCGCCAGCAGCGCTGGACAGGGAGGCGAGCAGTACTTC
NA,TRBJ2-1,TRBV21-1,NA,CASSKAGFSNSYNEQFF,TGTGCCAGCTCCAAAGCCGGCTTTTCAAACTCCTACAATGAGCAGTTCTTC
many,TRBJ1-1,TRBV12-3/TRBV12-4,NA,CASSGWRVNTEAFF,TGTGCCAGCAGTGGATGGCGAGTGAACACTGAAGCTTTCTTT
NA,TRBJ2-2,TRBV19,TRBD2,CASLGLAGGPNTGELFF,TGTGCCAGTCTCGGACTAGCGGGAGGGCCGAACACCGGGGAGCTGTTTTTT
many,TRBJ2-1,TRBV27,TRBD1,CASSPWDSPEQFF,TGTGCCAGCAGCCCCTGGGACAGTCCTGAGCAGTTCTTC
many,TRBJ2-1,TRBV28,TRBD1,CASSPPGQGVNEQFF,TGTGCCAGCAGTCCCCCGGGACAGGGGGTTAATGAGCAGTTCTTC
many,TRBJ1-3,TRBV2,NA,CASSPPQGNTIYF,TGTGCCAGCAGTCCGCCCCAGGGGAACACCATATATTTT
NA,TRBJ2-1,TRBV30,NA,CALDLAAPYNEQFF,TGTGCTTTGGATCTAGCTGCGCCCTACAATGAGCAGTTCTTC
many,TRBJ2-5,TRBV5-5,TRBD1,CASSLTGAGTQYF,TGTGCCAGCAGCTTGACAGGGGCTGGGACCCAGTACTTC
many,TRBJ2-1,TRBV4-3,TRBD2,CASSQGTSGSNEQFF,TGCGCCAGCAGCCAAGGGACTAGCGGGAGCAATGAGCAGTTCTTC
many,TRBJ2-1,TRBV3-1,NA,CASRVGHYSYNEQFF,TGTGCCAGCAGGGTCGGACATTACTCCTACAATGAGCAGTTCTTC
many,TRBJ2-1,TRBV30,TRBD1,CAWSLDRGHNEQFF,TGTGCCTGGAGTCTCGACAGGGGGCACAATGAGCAGTTCTTC
many,TRBJ2-7,TRBV20-1,NA,CSARVGGYRTSYEQYF,TGCAGTGCTAGAGTTGGGGGATACAGAACCTCCTACGAGCAGTACTTC
many,TRBJ1-2,TRBV20-1,NA,CSASPGVRGGYTF,TGCAGTGCTAGTCCGGGAGTTCGTGGTGGCTACACCTTC
many,TRBJ2-1,TRBV29-1,NA,CSVGGGNEQFF,TGCAGCGTTGGAGGGGGCAATGAGCAGTTCTTC
many,TRBJ1-1,TRBV20-1,NA,CSALVPGDTEAFF,TGCAGTGCGCTTGTACCAGGGGACACTGAAGCTTTCTTT
many,TRBJ2-5,TRBV29-1,NA,CSVRRGQETQYF,TGCAGCGTTAGGAGGGGGCAAGAGACCCAGTACTTC
many,TRBJ2-7,TRBV28,NA,CASGATGSGSQYF,TGTGCCAGCGGCGCGACAGGCTCGGGTTCGCAGTACTTC
many,TRBJ2-3,TRBV11-2,TRBD2,CASSPAPLPSASGGAKDTQYF,TGTGCCAGCAGCCCTGCCCCCCTTCCCTCTGCTAGCGGGGGGGCGAAAGATACGCAGTATTTT
many,TRBJ2-1,TRBV3-1,NA,CASSQGSVSLDNEQFF,TGTGCCAGCAGCCAAGGGTCCGTCTCCCTAGACAATGAGCAGTTCTTC
many,TRBJ2-5,TRBV19,NA,CASSNSGRETQYF,TGTGCCAGTTCCAACTCGGGGAGAGAGACCCAGTACTTC
many,TRBJ2-2,TRBV3-1,NA,CASSQYRANTGELFF,TGTGCCAGCAGCCAATACAGGGCCAACACCGGGGAGCTGTTTTTT
many,TRBJ2-7,TRBV19,NA,CASSWRALGYEQYF,TGTGCCAGTAGTTGGAGGGCTCTAGGATACGAGCAGTACTTC
many,TRBJ2-7,TRBV20-1,NA,CSATGNYEQYF,TGCAGTGCTACAGGGAACTACGAGCAGTACTTC
many,TRBJ2-3,TRBV5-1,NA,CARKYTTCTDTQYF,TGCGCCAGGAAATACACGACCTGCACAGATACGCAGTATTTT
many,TRBJ1-6,TRBV20-1,NA,CSARGGNYENSPLHF,TGCAGTGCTAGAGGGGGGAACTACGAGAATTCACCCCTCCACTTT